What follows are 14 T cell receptor beta chains derived from one specimen sequenced in a study of PD-1 blockade in mismatch repair-deficient tumors. Libraries were prepared by immunoSEQ multiplex PCR; TCRdb keeps only in-frame clonotypes and omits some of them. The sample lists roughly 120,000 clones, about 90% occurring once. The sequences come from peripheral blood, collected about 17 months after starting pembrolizumab. These receptors were taken from an adult with mismatch repair-deficient cancer.

The chain joins TRBV15 to TRBJ2-5; TRBD2 might be the D (6 bases). Germline assignment: CDR1 LNHNV and CDR2 YYDKDF (reference sequence). Trimming removed 2 bases from V and 1 base from J, with 17 bases in between. The CDR3 runs to 17 residues. CDR3 sequence (DNA): TGTGCCACCAGCAGACCCCGGGCTAGCGTTGGCCAAGAGACCCAGTACTTC. It encodes CATSRPRASVGQETQYF.

V gene TRBV20-1 combines with J gene TRBJ2-5; D ambiguous. Trimming cost V 7 bases and J 5 bases, with 8 bases left between them. Germline values: CDR1 DFQATT, CDR2 SNEGSKA (reference sequence). The CDR3 spans 10 residues. The CDR3, as DNA: TGCAGTGGGGTGGGGGAGACCCAGTACTTC. The encoded protein is CSGVGETQYF.

The chain recombines TRBV29-1 with TRBJ2-3; D is uncertain. This CDR3 has 14 residues. V lost 7 bases and J 0 bases, leaving 14 bases between the germline ends. Germline CDR1 SQVTM, CDR2 ANQGSEA. The CDR3 spells CSAYSGYSTDTQYF. The CDR3 DNA is TGCAGCGCGTACTCAGGATACAGCACAGATACGCAGTATTTT.

The V gene is TRBV28, the J gene TRBJ2-7; 7 bases are a match to TRBD1. Per germline, CDR1 MDHEN and CDR2 SYDVKM. Trimming cost V 7 bases and J 2 bases; bases outside gene matches: 8. The CDR3 has 14 residues. CDR3 sequence: CASKLQGSAYEQYF. CDR3 nucleotide sequence: TGTGCCAGCAAACTACAGGGGAGCGCCTACGAGCAGTACTTC.

V usage is TRBV2 and J usage is TRBJ2-3; a weak D match, TRBD2 (5 bases). Trimming stripped 7 bases from V and 8 bases from J, with 16 bases between. The CDR3 totals 13 residues. Germline CDR1 is SNHLY and CDR2 is FYNNEI. In DNA form, the CDR3 reads TGTGCCAGCATGCCCCCCGCTGGAGGTACGCAGTATTTT. Translated, it gives CASMPPAGGTQYF.

The CDR3 DNA follows: TGCGCCAGCACCTTCGACAGGGGGCCCTACACAGATACGCAGTATTTT. Amino acids: CASTFDRGPYTDTQYF. The chain combines TRBV5-1 with TRBJ2-3; 10 bases are a match to TRBD1. Germline CDR1 is SGHRS and CDR2 is YFSETQ. This CDR3 is 16 amino acids long. V lost 6 bases to trimming and J lost 2 bases; unmatched junction nucleotides: 9.

This clone has a single count. The rearrangement joins TRBV13 to TRBJ2-2, with TRBD1 matching over 10 bases. CDR1 and CDR2 from the germline V gene are PRHDT and FYEKMQ (reference sequence). The CDR3 covers 14 residues. Trimming cost V 5 bases and J 6 bases; bases outside gene matches: 3. Here the CDR3 reads CASSDRGQAGELFF. CDR3 DNA: TGTGCCAGCAGCGACAGGGGGCAGGCCGGGGAGCTGTTTTTT.

The V call is TRBV4-2, the J call TRBJ2-5; TRBD1 or TRBD2 may be the D gene (6 bases each). Deletions cut 6 bases from V and 5 bases from J, with 22 bases between. The CDR3 covers 16 residues. The germline CDR1 and CDR2 sequences are LGHNA and YNFKEQ. The CDR3 nucleotides are TGTGCCAGCAGTTACACTAAAGGGGGGTCCAAGGAGACCCAGTACTTC. Its translation: CASSYTKGGSKETQYF.

V gene TRBV27 combines with J gene TRBJ2-1; D is perhaps TRBD1 (7 bases). Trimming took 8 bases from V and 4 from J, leaving 15 bases between them. This CDR3 comprises 14 residues. The germline gives CDR1 MNHEY, CDR2 SMNVEV (reference sequence). Written as DNA, the CDR3 is TGTGCCAGCGGGGCAGGGGGGACTTACAATGAGCAGTTCTTC. Its translation: CASGAGGTYNEQFF.

The chain recombines TRBV4-3 with TRBJ2-7; TRBD2 agrees at 11 bases. The CDR3 loop spans 16 amino acids. V was pared by 4 bases and J by 3 bases, with 8 bases of the junction left unmatched. Germline V gene sequence: CDR1 LGHNA, CDR2 YSLEER. The CDR3 spells CASSRLGTSGLYEQYF. In DNA, the CDR3 is TGCGCCAGCAGCCGCCTAGGGACTAGCGGTCTCTACGAGCAGTACTTC.

The rearrangement links TRBV27 to TRBJ2-1; D perhaps matches TRBD2 (5 bases). The V gene's germline CDR1 is MNHEY and CDR2 SMNVEV (reference sequence). V gave up 5 bases and J gave up 4 bases, with 15 bases separating them. CDR3 size: 15 residues. The CDR3, as DNA: TGTGCCAGCAGTCTCGGGATATCGGGTTACAATGAGCAGTTCTTC. This sequence encodes CASSLGISGYNEQFF.

The chain carries TRBV6-5 and TRBJ1-5, with 8 bases identical to TRBD1. Trimming at V came to 7 bases and at J to 3 bases, leaving 5 bases not matched to a gene. The CDR3 contains 14 residues. The V gene's germline CDR1 is MNHEY and CDR2 SVGAGI. CDR3 sequence reads: CASNRQGYNQPQHF. In DNA form, the CDR3 reads TGTGCCAGCAACAGACAGGGGTACAATCAGCCCCAGCATTTT.

This clone was observed a single time. The rearrangement joins TRBV11-3 to TRBJ2-5; unclear D gene. Trimming took 5 bases from V and 6 from J, leaving 25 bases between them. The germline V gene has CDR1 SGHNT and CDR2 YENEEA. This CDR3 has 17 amino acids. The chain's CDR3 is CASSHHAGHPSRQTQYF. CDR3 DNA sequence: TGTGCCAGCAGCCATCACGCCGGCCACCCCTCGCGTCAGACCCAGTACTTC.

This sequence joins TRBV6-5 and TRBJ2-7; TRBD2 agrees at 10 bases. Germline values: CDR1 MNHEY, CDR2 SVGAGI. The CDR3 consists of 15 residues. V dropped 4 bases and J dropped 6; count of bases not matched to a gene: 9. The CDR3 nucleotides read TGTGCCAGCAGTTGGGCTAGCGGGAGTCTCGGCGAGCAGTACTTC. It translates to CASSWASGSLGEQYF.